A selection of T cell receptor beta chains follows, all from one sample in a study of neoadjuvant anti-PD-1 for oral cavity cancer. Using immunoSEQ multiplex PCR, the repertoire was profiled, and TCRdb retains in-frame clones only, with some absent. The data hold over 5,000 clones, with approximately 58% observed a single time. The sample in question was tumor tissue, obtained after nivolumab (anti-PD-1) treatment. The receptor source for this set is a person aged 35-80 years with oral cavity squamous cell carcinoma. Both conserved end residues are part of each CDR3. Fields, in order: clone size, J gene, V gene, D gene, CDR3 DNA, CDR3 protein. The D gene is left open where the match is weak. Size is omitted from some rows. Given values are once, few, many or a class for expanded clones.

NA TRBJ2-7 TRBV30 NA TGTGCCTGGAGTGTACAGGGACGGGGATTCTACGAGCAGTACTTC CAWSVQGRGFYEQYF
few TRBJ1-6 TRBV14 NA TGTGCCAGCAGCCAAGATGAGAGGGTAGTTTCACCCCTCCACTTT CASSQDERVVSPLHF
NA TRBJ1-1 TRBV29-1 NA TGCAGCTACCGCGGTAGGCACACTGAAGCTTTCTTT CSYRGRHTEAFF
few TRBJ2-2 TRBV7-7 TRBD1 TGTGCTAGCAGCTTAAGCAAGCTGGGACAGCTTAACACCGGGGAGCTGTTTTTT CASSLSKLGQLNTGELFF
NA TRBJ1-2 TRBV9 NA TGTGCCAGCAGCGTAACCGAAAACTATGGCTACACCTTC CASSVTENYGYTF
few TRBJ1-5 TRBV27 NA TGTGCCAGCAGTGCCTCCCCGGGACGGAATAGCAATCAGCCCCAGCATTTT CASSASPGRNSNQPQHF
NA TRBJ2-1 TRBV19 TRBD1 TGTGCCAGTAGTAGGACAGGGGTCTACAATGAGCAGTTCTTC CASSRTGVYNEQFF
few TRBJ1-3 TRBV5-5 NA TGTGCCAGCAGCTCCTTCGCGGGAACAGGGAGCTCTGGAAACACCATATATTTT CASSSFAGTGSSGNTIYF
NA TRBJ1-5 TRBV28 TRBD1 TGTGCCAGCAGTCGGACAGGGGGGACTAATCAGCCCCAGCATTTT CASSRTGGTNQPQHF
NA TRBJ2-7 TRBV5-4 TRBD2 TGTGCCAGCAGCTGGGGGACTAGCGGGGTCTACGAGCAGTACTTC CASSWGTSGVYEQYF
NA TRBJ1-2 TRBV6-6 NA TGTGCCAGCAGTTACTCGAGATTGGACAGTAACTATGGCTACACCTTC CASSYSRLDSNYGYTF
NA TRBJ2-1 TRBV7-9 NA TGTGCCAGCACCTTCACCAATGAGCAGTTCTTC CASTFTNEQFF
NA TRBJ2-2 TRBV19 TRBD1 TGTGCCAGTAGGTGGACAGGGAACACCGGGGAGCTGTTTTTT CASRWTGNTGELFF
NA TRBJ1-1 TRBV7-8 NA TGTGCCAGCAGTTTAGCTCTACCTTGGAACACTGAAGCTTTCTTT CASSLALPWNTEAFF
NA TRBJ2-3 TRBV19 NA TGTGCCAGTAGTATAACACTATCAGATACGCAGTATTTT CASSITLSDTQYF
once TRBJ2-7 TRBV5-1 NA TGCGCCAGCAGCTTGGGGCAGGGGCTGTACGAGCAGTACTTC CASSLGQGLYEQYF
NA TRBJ1-1 TRBV19 NA TGTGCCAGTAGTGAGCCAGTGGACGTTAACACTGAAGCTTTCTTT CASSEPVDVNTEAFF
NA TRBJ2-7 TRBV5-1 NA TGCGCCAGCAGCCACGGAGGAGGCTACGAGCAGTACTTC CASSHGGGYEQYF
NA TRBJ1-6 TRBV6-5 NA TGTGCCAGCAGAGGGGGAGTTAATAATTCACCCCTCCACTTT CASRGGVNNSPLHF
NA TRBJ2-7 TRBV28 NA TGTGCCAGCAGTTCCGGCCTCGAAGACTCCGAGCAGTACTTC CASSSGLEDSEQYF
NA TRBJ1-1 TRBV10-3 NA TGTGCCATCAGTGAGTCAGGGCAGGCGGCGGAAAGGGGAGCTTTCTTT CAISESGQAAERGAFF
NA TRBJ1-3 TRBV30 TRBD1 TGTGCCTGGAGTAGGGACAGTGGCTCTGGAAACACCATATATTTT CAWSRDSGSGNTIYF
NA TRBJ2-5 TRBV11-2 NA TGTGCCAGCAGATCCCACAATGGAGGGGTCAAAGAGACCCAGTACTTC CASRSHNGGVKETQYF
NA TRBJ1-5 TRBV7-8 NA TGTGCCAGCAGCCCCCTGACAGTATATAGCAATCAGCCCCAGCATTTT CASSPLTVYSNQPQHF
NA TRBJ2-1 TRBV19 TRBD1 TGTGCCAGTAGGACCCTAGGGACAGGGGGCTACAATGAGCAGTTCTTC CASRTLGTGGYNEQFF
few TRBJ1-2 TRBV25-1 TRBD1 TGTGCCAGCAGTGAGGCGGGACAGGGCTATGGCTACACCTTC CASSEAGQGYGYTF
few TRBJ2-2 TRBV2 TRBD1 TGTGCCAGCAGTGTTCGGACAGGGGGCGGCACCGGGGAGCTGTTTTTT CASSVRTGGGTGELFF
NA TRBJ2-1 TRBV7-9 TRBD1 TGTGCCAGCAGCCACACGGGACAGGGGGCCAATGAGCAGTTCTTC CASSHTGQGANEQFF
NA TRBJ2-1 TRBV29-1 TRBD2 TGCAGCGTTGCCGGGACTAGGTTAAACAGTGAGCAGTTCTTC CSVAGTRLNSEQFF
NA TRBJ1-1 TRBV5-4 NA TGTGCCAGCAGCCCATCGCAGGGACCTAATCCCTTCGGCACTGAAGCTTTCTTT CASSPSQGPNPFGTEAFF
NA TRBJ1-5 TRBV6-6 NA TGTGCCAGCAGTTATACAGGGAAAGGCGATCAGCCCCAGCATTTT CASSYTGKGDQPQHF
NA TRBJ2-2 TRBV7-2 NA TGTGCCAGCAGCCTCGGACGGGGAAACACCGGGGAGCTGTTTTTT CASSLGRGNTGELFF
NA TRBJ2-5 TRBV18 TRBD2 TGTGCCAGCTCACCCCGGACAACGGGAGCTGGTAGCGGGGGAGGCGAGACCCAGTACTTC CASSPRTTGAGSGGGETQYF
NA TRBJ1-4 TRBV4-2 NA TGTGCCAGCAGCCAAGATTACCCCGAAAAACTGTTTTTT CASSQDYPEKLFF
NA TRBJ2-7 TRBV2 NA TGTGCCAGCAGTGAAGCGCTTCGGGACGAGCAGTACTTC CASSEALRDEQYF
NA TRBJ1-6 TRBV19 TRBD1 TGTGCCAGTATATCGACTCGAACAGGGGGAGATTCACCCCTCCACTTT CASISTRTGGDSPLHF
NA TRBJ2-5 TRBV5-1 TRBD2 TGCGCCAGCAGCTTTGGACTAGCGGGGATTACCCAAGAGACCCAGTACTTC CASSFGLAGITQETQYF
NA TRBJ2-7 TRBV11-2 NA TGTGCCAGCAGCTTAGGAGGGTCTGTCTGGGACGAGCAGTACTTC CASSLGGSVWDEQYF
NA TRBJ2-5 TRBV6-5 TRBD1 TGTGCCAGCAGGGACAGGGGTCCAGAGACCCAGTACTTC CASRDRGPETQYF
NA TRBJ2-7 TRBV7-9 TRBD2 TGTGCCAGCAGCTTAGTGGGCGGGAGGGGCCACGAGCAGTACTTC CASSLVGGRGHEQYF
NA TRBJ2-1 TRBV5-6 TRBD2 TGTGCCAGCAGCTTGGCTACTAGCGGGGGGCGCCACAATGAGCAGTTCTTC CASSLATSGGRHNEQFF